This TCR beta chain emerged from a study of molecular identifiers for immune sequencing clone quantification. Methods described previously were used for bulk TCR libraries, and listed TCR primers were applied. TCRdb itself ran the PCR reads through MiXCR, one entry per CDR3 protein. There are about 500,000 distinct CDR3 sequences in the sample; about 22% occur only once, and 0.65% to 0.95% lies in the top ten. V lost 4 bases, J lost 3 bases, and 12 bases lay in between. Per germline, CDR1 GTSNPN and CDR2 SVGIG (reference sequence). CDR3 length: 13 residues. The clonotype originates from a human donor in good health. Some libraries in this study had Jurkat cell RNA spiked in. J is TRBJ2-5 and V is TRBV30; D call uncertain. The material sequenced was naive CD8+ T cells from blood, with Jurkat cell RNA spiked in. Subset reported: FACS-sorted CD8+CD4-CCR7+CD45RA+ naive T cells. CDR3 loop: CAWTSPGEETQYF. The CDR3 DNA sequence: TGTGCCTGGACCTCCCCCGGAGAAGAGACCCAGTACTTC. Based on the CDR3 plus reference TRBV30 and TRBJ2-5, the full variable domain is SQTIHQWPATLVQPVGSPLSLECTVEGTSNPNLYWYRQAAGRGLQLLFYSVGIGQISSEVPQNLSASRPQDRQFILSSKKLLLSDSGFYLCAWTSPGEETQYFGPGTRLLVL.